Presented here are 22 T cell receptor beta chains from one specimen sequenced in a study of cytomegalovirus exposure and HLA in healthy donors. Both 60 Vbeta primers and 13 Jbeta primers went into the PCR. This table comes from immunoSEQ multiplex PCR, and its TCRdb copy is limited to in-frame clones, with some not included. The profile shows about 160,000 clones, more than 75% of them singletons. The specimen sequenced was PBMCs. Receptors originate from a male donor in good health and CMV-seronegative.

This clone was counted only a few times. V is TRBV2 and J is TRBJ1-5; D perhaps matches TRBD1 (6 bases). CDR1 SNHLY and CDR2 FYNNEI come from the germline V gene. Trimming took off 7 bases at V and 4 bases at J, with 11 bases between the two ends. The CDR3 sequence is 13 residues long. CDR3 in DNA: TGTGCCAGCAACAGGGTTGGGAATCAGCCCCAGCATTTT. It encodes CASNRVGNQPQHF.

The chain carries TRBV11-3 and TRBJ2-1, with D maybe TRBD2 (5 bases). Germline CDR1 reads SGHNT; CDR2 reads YENEEA. This CDR3 is built from 14 residues. V lost 0 bases and J lost 8, with 11 bases in between. CDR3 DNA sequence: TGTGCCAGCAGCTTAGATCTCGGGGTGGATGAGCAGTTCTTC. This gives the protein CASSLDLGVDEQFF.

The chain recombines TRBV28 with TRBJ2-7; 8 nucleotides agree with TRBD1. The CDR3 totals 15 residues. V gave up 6 bases and J gave up 2 bases; unmatched junction bases: 9. The germline V gene has CDR1 MDHEN and CDR2 SYDVKM. CDR3 sequence (DNA): TGTGCCAGCAGCTCCCCGGACAGGGCGCCCTACGAGCAGTACTTC. This encodes CASSSPDRAPYEQYF.

This chain joins TRBV19 and TRBJ2-7; 10 bases are a match to TRBD1. Per the germline V gene, CDR1 is LNHDA and CDR2 is SQIVND (reference sequence). This CDR3 is 15 amino acids long. Unmatched junction bases numbered 10, after V lost 10 bases and J lost 1 base. CDR3 coding DNA: TGTGCCACGACTCCGGGACAGGGGATTTCCTACGAGCAGTACTTC. Its translation is CATTPGQGISYEQYF.

This rearrangement joins TRBV27 to TRBJ2-7; 8 bases are a match to TRBD1. Germline V gives CDR1 MNHEY, CDR2 SMNVEV (reference sequence). The CDR3 totals 16 residues. With 3 bases clipped from V and 0 bases from J, the junction kept 7 bases outside the gene matches. In DNA, the CDR3 is TGTGCCAGCAGTTTCCAATCACAGGGGGGCTCCTACGAGCAGTACTTC. It codes for CASSFQSQGGSYEQYF.

The CDR3 region has the DNA TGTGCCAGCTTATCTAGCGGGAGTGGCACAGATACGCAGTATTTT. Its translation is CASLSSGSGTDTQYF. The gene calls are TRBV7-9 and TRBJ2-3, with TRBD2 matching 10 bases. Trimming at V came to 8 bases and at J to 1 base, leaving 6 bases not matched to a gene. There are 15 residues in the CDR3. Germline loops: CDR1 SEHNR, CDR2 FQNEAQ (reference sequence).

V gene TRBV28 combines with J gene TRBJ2-6; a weak D match, TRBD1 (6 bases). V was trimmed by 6 bases and J by 4 bases, leaving 16 bases between them. The germline V gene encodes CDR1 MDHEN and CDR2 SYDVKM. CDR3 length equals 16 residues. The CDR3 DNA is TGTGCCAGCAGCCCGGGACACTTACCGGGGGCCAACGTCCTGACTTTC. Protein: CASSPGHLPGANVLTF.

The rearrangement links TRBV11-1 to TRBJ2-3; the match to TRBD2 covers 10 bases. V gave up 0 bases and J gave up 4 bases; unmatched junction bases: 7. This CDR3 has 17 residues. Germline V gene lookup returns CDR1 SGHAT and CDR2 FQDESV (reference sequence). The CDR3 spells CASSLAEREGLPDTQYF. The CDR3 bases are TGTGCCAGCAGCTTAGCGGAGCGGGAGGGCCTGCCAGATACGCAGTATTTT.

J is TRBJ2-1 and V is TRBV7-9, with D possibly matching TRBD2 (6 bases). The CDR3 contains 14 residues. Trimming cost V 5 bases and J 8 bases, with 16 bases left between them. Germline V gives CDR1 SEHNR, CDR2 FQNEAQ (reference sequence). The CDR3 bases are TGTGCCAGCAGCCCGAAGGGAGGAGTCCATGAGCAGTTCTTC. It specifies CASSPKGGVHEQFF.

This CDR3 is CASSLGSGARGYTF. DNA of the CDR3: TGTGCCAGCAGCTTAGGAAGTGGGGCGAGGGGCTACACCTTC. The gene calls are TRBV11-2 and TRBJ1-2; TRBD1 might be the D (5 bases). V gave up 1 base and J gave up 8 bases, with 14 bases separating them. The CDR3 covers 14 residues. Germline V CDR1 and CDR2: SGHAT, FQNNGV. Full variable domain (rest looked up from reference TRBV11-2 and TRBJ1-2): EAGVAQSPRYKIIEKRQSVAFWCNPISGHATLYWYQQILGQGPKLLIQFQNNGVVDDSQLPKDRFSAERLKGVDSTLKIQPAKLEDSAVYLCASSLGSGARGYTFGSGTRLTVV.

The CDR3 loop is CASSELASPLHF. The CDR3 DNA sequence: TGTGCCAGCAGTGAACTGGCTTCACCCCTCCACTTT. The gene calls are TRBV6-1 and TRBJ1-6; D unresolved. Between the trimmed V and J ends, which lost 2 bases and 9 bases, there was a span of 5 bases. Germline V gene lookup returns CDR1 MNHNS and CDR2 SASEGT. This CDR3 is built from 12 residues.

The sample holds a few counts of this clone. V and J are TRBV5-4 and TRBJ2-5, with 7 bases that match TRBD1. The CDR3 totals 14 residues. Looked up from germline, CDR1 is SGHNT and CDR2 is YYREEE (reference sequence). Trimming took 2 bases from V and 2 from J; bases not matched to a gene: 3. CDR3 bases: TGTGCCAGCAGCTTAAAACAGGGGCAAGAGACCCAGTACTTC. Amino acid sequence: CASSLKQGQETQYF.

This chain joins TRBV6-5 and TRBJ1-1, with D tentatively TRBD1 (5 bases). Trimming took 2 bases from V and 4 from J, leaving 11 bases between them. The CDR3 is 14 amino acids. CDR1 is MNHEY and CDR2 is SVGAGI in the germline V gene. DNA for the CDR3: TGTGCCAGCAGTTACGGGCAGGGCGGCACTGAAGCTTTCTTT. Protein: CASSYGQGGTEAFF.

The chain joins TRBV7-2 to TRBJ1-4, with TRBD1 as a possible D gene (6 bases). The CDR3 runs to 13 residues. CDR1 is SGHTA and CDR2 is FQGNSA in the germline V gene. V was cut by 5 bases and J by 10 bases, with 14 bases left in between. The CDR3 loop is CASSVREGGKLFF. In nucleotides, the CDR3 is TGTGCCAGCAGCGTGAGGGAGGGGGGAAAACTGTTTTTT.

This chain uses TRBV28 with TRBJ2-7; 10 bases map to TRBD2. This CDR3 has 15 residues. The junction had 9 bases not matched to a gene; V was cut back by 4 bases and J by 6 bases. Germline V lookup: CDR1 MDHEN, CDR2 SYDVKM. The CDR3 nucleotides read TGTGCCAGCAGTTCAGCGGGAGGGCCTGTAAGCGAGCAGTACTTC. This codes for CASSSAGGPVSEQYF.

The rearrangement links TRBV12-5 to TRBJ1-1, with D possibly TRBD1 on 6 matching bases. This CDR3 contains 14 residues. The ends were cut back, 4 bases at V and 3 bases at J, with 12 bases in the middle. CDR1 LGHNT and CDR2 FRNRAP come from the germline V gene. CDR3 protein: CASGYLDSDTEAFF. As DNA, the CDR3 is TGTGCTAGTGGTTACCTGGACAGTGACACTGAAGCTTTCTTT.

The rearrangement joins TRBV28 to TRBJ1-6; 8 bases are shared with TRBD1. CDR1 MDHEN and CDR2 SYDVKM come from the germline V gene. V shed 6 bases, J shed 5 bases, and the junction held 9 bases outside the gene matches. CDR3 size: 16 residues. The CDR3 spells CASRETGVGNNSPLHF. CDR3 in DNA: TGTGCCAGCAGAGAGACAGGGGTCGGGAATAATTCACCCCTCCACTTT.

The chain recombines TRBV5-6 with TRBJ2-4, with TRBD1 identical over 8 bases. Losses at the gene ends were 4 bases for V and 8 bases for J; bases not matched to a gene: 8. CDR3 size: 14 residues. Germline V CDR1 and CDR2: SGHDT, YYEEEE. The CDR3 protein is CASSRTGLLDIQYF. The CDR3 DNA reads TGTGCCAGCAGCCGGACAGGGCTATTGGACATTCAGTACTTC.

J is TRBJ1-2 and V is TRBV25-1, with TRBD1 identical over 7 bases. Germline values: CDR1 MGHDK, CDR2 SYGVNS. V dropped 3 bases and J dropped 10; count of bases not matched to a gene: 2. The CDR3 has 11 amino acids. CDR3 amino acids: CASSETGTYTF. The CDR3 DNA reads TGTGCCAGCAGTGAGACAGGGACCTACACCTTC.

V is TRBV7-8 and J is TRBJ2-1; D is perhaps TRBD1 (5 bases). With 4 bases removed from V and 10 bases from J, the gap between germline ends came to 11 bases. The CDR3 is 12 residues long. Germline CDR1 is SGHVS and CDR2 is FQNEAQ. CDR3 region: CASSSTVNEQFF. The CDR3 bases are TGTGCCAGCAGCTCGACAGTGAACGAGCAGTTCTTC.

The chain employs TRBV2 and TRBJ1-1; D possibly corresponds to TRBD1 (5 bases). V was clipped by 6 bases and J by 7 bases, with 15 bases between them. CDR1 and CDR2 (germline): SNHLY, FYNNEI. This CDR3 spans 13 amino acids. The CDR3 nucleotides are TGTGCCAGCAGGGGGCAGGGAATCAGTGAAGCTTTCTTT. It translates to CASRGQGISEAFF.

V gene TRBV4-3 combines with J gene TRBJ2-3; D possibly corresponds to TRBD1 (6 bases). The CDR3 runs 15 residues. The V and J ends lost 1 base and 5 bases respectively, with 13 bases between them. The germline gives CDR1 LGHNA, CDR2 YSLEER. The CDR3 protein is CASSQAGTSLDTQYF. CDR3 in DNA: TGCGCCAGCAGCCAAGCCGGGACAAGCCTAGATACGCAGTATTTT.